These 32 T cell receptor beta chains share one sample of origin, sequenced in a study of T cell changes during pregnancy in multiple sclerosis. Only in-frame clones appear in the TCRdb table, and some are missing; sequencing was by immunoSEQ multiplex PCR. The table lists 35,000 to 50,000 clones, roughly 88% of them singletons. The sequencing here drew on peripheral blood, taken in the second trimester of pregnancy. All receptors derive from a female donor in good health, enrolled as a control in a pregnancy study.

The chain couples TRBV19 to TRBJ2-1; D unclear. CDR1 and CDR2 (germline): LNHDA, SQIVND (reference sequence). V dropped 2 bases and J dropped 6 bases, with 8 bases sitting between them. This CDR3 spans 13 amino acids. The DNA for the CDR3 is TGTGCCAGTAGTATACTAGTAGCCAATGAGCAGTTCTTC. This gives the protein CASSILVANEQFF.

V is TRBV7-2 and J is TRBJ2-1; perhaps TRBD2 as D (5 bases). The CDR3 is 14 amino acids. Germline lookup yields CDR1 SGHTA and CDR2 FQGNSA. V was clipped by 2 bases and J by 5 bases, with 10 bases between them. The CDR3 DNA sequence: TGTGCCAGCAGCTTATTGGCGGGCAACAATGAGCAGTTCTTC. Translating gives CASSLLAGNNEQFF.

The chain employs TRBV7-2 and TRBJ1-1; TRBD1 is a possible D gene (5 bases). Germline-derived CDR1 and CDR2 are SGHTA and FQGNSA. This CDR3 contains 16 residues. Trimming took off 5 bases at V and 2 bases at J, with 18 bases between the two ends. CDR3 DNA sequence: TGTGCCAGCAGCCCCAGTTCGCAGGGCAGCAACACTGAAGCTTTCTTT. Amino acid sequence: CASSPSSQGSNTEAFF.

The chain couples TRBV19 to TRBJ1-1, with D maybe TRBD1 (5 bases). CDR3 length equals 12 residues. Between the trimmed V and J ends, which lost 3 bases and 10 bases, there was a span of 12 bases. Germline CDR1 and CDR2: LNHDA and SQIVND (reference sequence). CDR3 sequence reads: CASSMGRATAFF. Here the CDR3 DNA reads TGTGCCAGTAGTATGGGGCGCGCCACAGCTTTCTTT.

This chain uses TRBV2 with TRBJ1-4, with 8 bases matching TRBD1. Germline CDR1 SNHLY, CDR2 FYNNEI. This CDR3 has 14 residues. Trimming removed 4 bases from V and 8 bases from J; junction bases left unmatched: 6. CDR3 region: CASSVRTGSEKLFF. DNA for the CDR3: TGTGCCAGCAGTGTAAGGACAGGGTCCGAAAAACTGTTTTTT.

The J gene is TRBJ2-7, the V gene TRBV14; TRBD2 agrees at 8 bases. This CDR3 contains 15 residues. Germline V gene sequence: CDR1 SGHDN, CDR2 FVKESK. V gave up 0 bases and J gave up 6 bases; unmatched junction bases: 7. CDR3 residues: CASSQDPGGVGEQYF. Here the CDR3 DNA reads TGTGCCAGCAGCCAAGACCCGGGGGGGGTTGGCGAGCAGTACTTC.

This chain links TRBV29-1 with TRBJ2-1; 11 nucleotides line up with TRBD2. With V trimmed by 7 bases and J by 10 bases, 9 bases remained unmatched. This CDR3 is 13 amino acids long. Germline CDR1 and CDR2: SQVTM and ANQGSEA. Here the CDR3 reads CSGGTSGLGEQFF. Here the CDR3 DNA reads TGCAGCGGCGGGACTAGCGGATTGGGAGAGCAGTTCTTC.

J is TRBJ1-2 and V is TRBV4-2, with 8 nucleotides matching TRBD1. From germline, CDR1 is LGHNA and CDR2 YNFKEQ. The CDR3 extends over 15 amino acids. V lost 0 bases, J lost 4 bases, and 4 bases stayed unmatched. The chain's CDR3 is CASSQEGTGGYGYTF. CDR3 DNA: TGTGCCAGCAGCCAAGAGGGAACAGGGGGCTATGGCTACACCTTC.

CDR3 DNA sequence: TGTGCCAGTAGTCCGGGACATGAGGGCAATCAGCCCCAGCATTTT. Its translation is CASSPGHEGNQPQHF. The chain joins TRBV19 to TRBJ1-5, with D perhaps TRBD1 (6 bases). The CDR3 runs to 15 residues. Trimming took off 5 bases at V and 2 bases at J, with 13 bases between the two ends. Germline CDR1 and CDR2: LNHDA and SQIVND (reference sequence).

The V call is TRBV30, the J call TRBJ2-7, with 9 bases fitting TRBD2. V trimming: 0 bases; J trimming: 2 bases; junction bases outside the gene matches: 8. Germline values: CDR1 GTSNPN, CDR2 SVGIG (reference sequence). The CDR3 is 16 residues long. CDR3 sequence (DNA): TGTGCCTGGAGTGTAGCGAGCGGGGGGCAACCCTACGAGCAGTACTTC. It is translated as CAWSVASGGQPYEQYF.

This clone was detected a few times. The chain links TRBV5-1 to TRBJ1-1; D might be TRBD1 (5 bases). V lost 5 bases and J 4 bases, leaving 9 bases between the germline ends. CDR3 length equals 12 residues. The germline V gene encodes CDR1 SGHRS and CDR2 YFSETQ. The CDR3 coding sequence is TGCGCCAGCAGTGGAGGGACCACTGAAGCTTTCTTT. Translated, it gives CASSGGTTEAFF.

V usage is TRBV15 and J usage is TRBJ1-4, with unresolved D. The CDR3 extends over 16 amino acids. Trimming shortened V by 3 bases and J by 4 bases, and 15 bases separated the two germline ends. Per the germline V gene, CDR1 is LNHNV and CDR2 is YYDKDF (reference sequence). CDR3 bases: TGTGCCACCAGCAGGTGGACCGGACTGATTAATGAAAAACTGTTTTTT. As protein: CATSRWTGLINEKLFF.

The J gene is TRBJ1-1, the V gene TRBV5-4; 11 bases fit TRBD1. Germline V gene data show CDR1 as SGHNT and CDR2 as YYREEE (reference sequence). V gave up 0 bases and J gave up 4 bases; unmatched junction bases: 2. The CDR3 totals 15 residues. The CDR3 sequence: CASSLGGTGGTEAFF. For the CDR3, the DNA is TGTGCCAGCAGCTTGGGCGGGACAGGGGGCACTGAAGCTTTCTTT.

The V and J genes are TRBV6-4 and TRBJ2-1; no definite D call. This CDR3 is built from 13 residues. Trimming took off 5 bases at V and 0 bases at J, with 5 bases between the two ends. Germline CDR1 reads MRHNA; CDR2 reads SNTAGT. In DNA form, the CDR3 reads TGTGCCAGCAGTCTTAGCTCCTACAATGAGCAGTTCTTC. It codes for CASSLSSYNEQFF.

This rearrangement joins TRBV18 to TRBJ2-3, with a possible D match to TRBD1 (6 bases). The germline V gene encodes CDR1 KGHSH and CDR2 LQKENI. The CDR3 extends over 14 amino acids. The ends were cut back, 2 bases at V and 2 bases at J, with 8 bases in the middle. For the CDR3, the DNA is TGTGCCAGCTCACCAACAGGGCCCACAGATACGCAGTATTTT. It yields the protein CASSPTGPTDTQYF.

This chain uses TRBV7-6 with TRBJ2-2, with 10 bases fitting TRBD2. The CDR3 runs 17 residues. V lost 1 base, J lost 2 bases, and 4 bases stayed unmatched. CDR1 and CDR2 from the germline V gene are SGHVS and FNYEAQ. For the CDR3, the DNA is TGTGCCAGCAGCTTAGACAGCGGGGGGGCCAACACCGGGGAGCTGTTTTTT. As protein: CASSLDSGGANTGELFF.

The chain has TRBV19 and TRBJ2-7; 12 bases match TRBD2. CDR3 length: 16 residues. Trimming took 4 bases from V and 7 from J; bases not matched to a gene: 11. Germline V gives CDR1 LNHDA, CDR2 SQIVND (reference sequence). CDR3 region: CASSTPSGGGQGEQYF. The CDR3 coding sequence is TGTGCCAGTAGTACCCCTAGCGGGGGGGGCCAGGGTGAGCAGTACTTC.

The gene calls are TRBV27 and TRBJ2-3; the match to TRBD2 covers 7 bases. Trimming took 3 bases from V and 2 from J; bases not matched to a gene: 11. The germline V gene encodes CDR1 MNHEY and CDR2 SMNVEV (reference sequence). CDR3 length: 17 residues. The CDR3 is CASSFFGASGLTDTQYF. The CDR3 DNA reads TGTGCCAGCAGTTTCTTCGGAGCTAGCGGACTCACAGATACGCAGTATTTT.

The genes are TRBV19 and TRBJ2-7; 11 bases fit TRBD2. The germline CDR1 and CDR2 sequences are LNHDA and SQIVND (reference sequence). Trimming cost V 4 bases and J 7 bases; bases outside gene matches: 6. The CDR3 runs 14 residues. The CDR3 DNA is TGTGCCAGTAGTACACTAGCGGGGGCTGGAGAGCAGTACTTC. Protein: CASSTLAGAGEQYF.

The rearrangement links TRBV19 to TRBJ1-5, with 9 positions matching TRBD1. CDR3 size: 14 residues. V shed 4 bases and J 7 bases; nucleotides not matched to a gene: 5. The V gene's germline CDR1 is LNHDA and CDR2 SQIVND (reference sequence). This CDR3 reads CASSTGTGLQPQHF. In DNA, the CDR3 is TGTGCCAGTAGTACCGGGACAGGGCTACAGCCCCAGCATTTT.

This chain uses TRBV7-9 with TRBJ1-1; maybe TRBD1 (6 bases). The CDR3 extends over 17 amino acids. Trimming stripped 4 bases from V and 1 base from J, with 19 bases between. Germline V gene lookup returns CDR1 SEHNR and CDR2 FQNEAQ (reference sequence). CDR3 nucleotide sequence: TGTGCCAGCAGCTCCACGCAGGCAGGGGCCCAGAACACTGAAGCTTTCTTT. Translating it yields CASSSTQAGAQNTEAFF.

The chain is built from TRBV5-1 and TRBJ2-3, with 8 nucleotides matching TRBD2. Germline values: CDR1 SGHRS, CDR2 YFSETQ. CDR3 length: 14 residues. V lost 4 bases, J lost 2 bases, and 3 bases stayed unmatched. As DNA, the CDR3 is TGCGCCAGCAGCGCCGGACTAGCCACAGATACGCAGTATTTT. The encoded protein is CASSAGLATDTQYF.

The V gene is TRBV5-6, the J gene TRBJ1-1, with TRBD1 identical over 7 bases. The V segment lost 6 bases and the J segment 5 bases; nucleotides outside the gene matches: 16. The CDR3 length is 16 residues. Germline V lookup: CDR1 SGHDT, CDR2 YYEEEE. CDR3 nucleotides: TGTGCCAGCACATTGATTAATGGGGCAGGGGGTACTGAAGCTTTCTTT. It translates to CASTLINGAGGTEAFF.

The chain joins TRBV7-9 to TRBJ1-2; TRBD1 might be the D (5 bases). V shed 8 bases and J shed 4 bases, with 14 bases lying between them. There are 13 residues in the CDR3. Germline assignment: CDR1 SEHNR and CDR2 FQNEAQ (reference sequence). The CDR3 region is CASRSGATYGYTF. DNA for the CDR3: TGTGCCAGCCGAAGCGGGGCCACCTATGGCTACACCTTC.

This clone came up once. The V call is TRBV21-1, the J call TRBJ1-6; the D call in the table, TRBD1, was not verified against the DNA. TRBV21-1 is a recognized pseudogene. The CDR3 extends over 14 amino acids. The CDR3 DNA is TGTGCCAGCAATGTTGACAGGGGGAATTCACCCCTCCACTTT. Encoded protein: CASNVDRGNSPLHF.

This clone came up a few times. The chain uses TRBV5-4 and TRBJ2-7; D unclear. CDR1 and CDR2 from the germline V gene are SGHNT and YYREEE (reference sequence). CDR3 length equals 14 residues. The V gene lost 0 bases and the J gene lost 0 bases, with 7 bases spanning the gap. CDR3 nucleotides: TGTGCCAGCAGCTTGGACTCCGACTCCTACGAGCAGTACTTC. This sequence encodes CASSLDSDSYEQYF. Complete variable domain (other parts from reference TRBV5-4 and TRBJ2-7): ETGVTQSPTHLIKTRGQQVTLRCSSQSGHNTVSWYQQALGQGPQFIFQYYREEENGRGNFPPRFSGLQFPNYSSELNVNALELDDSALYLCASSLDSDSYEQYFGPGTRLTVT.

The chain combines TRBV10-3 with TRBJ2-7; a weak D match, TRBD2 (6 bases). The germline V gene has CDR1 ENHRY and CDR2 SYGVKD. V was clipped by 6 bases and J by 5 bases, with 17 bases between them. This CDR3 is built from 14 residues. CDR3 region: CAISPVGGMNEQYF. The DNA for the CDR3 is TGTGCCATCAGCCCCGTGGGCGGGATGAACGAGCAGTACTTC.

CDR3 residues: CASSLAPGTGELFF. The DNA of the CDR3 is TGTGCCAGCAGCTTAGCCCCCGGCACCGGGGAGCTGTTTTTT. The chain uses TRBV7-2 and TRBJ2-2; D is unresolved. The V gene's germline CDR1 is SGHTA and CDR2 FQGNSA. V was shortened by 0 bases and J by 4 bases, with 6 bases between the two germline ends. The CDR3 covers 14 residues.

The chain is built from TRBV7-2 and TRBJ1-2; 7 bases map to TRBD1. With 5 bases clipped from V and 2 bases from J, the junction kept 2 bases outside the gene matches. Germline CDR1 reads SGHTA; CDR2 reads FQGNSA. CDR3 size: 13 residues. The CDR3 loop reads CASSETGNYGYTF. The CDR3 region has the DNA TGTGCCAGCAGCGAGACAGGGAACTATGGCTACACCTTC.

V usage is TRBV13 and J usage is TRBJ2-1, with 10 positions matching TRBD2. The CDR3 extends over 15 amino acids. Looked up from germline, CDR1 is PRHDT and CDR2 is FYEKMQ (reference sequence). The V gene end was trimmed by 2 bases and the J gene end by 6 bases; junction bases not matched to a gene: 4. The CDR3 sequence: CASSLLAGERNEQFF. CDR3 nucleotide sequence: TGTGCCAGCAGCTTACTAGCGGGAGAGCGCAATGAGCAGTTCTTC.

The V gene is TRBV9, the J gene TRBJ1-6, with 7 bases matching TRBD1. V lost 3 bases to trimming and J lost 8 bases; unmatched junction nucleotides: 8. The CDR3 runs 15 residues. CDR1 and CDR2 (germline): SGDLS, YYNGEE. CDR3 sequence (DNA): TGTGCCAGCAGCGCCGACAGGGCCGGGGATTCACCCCTCCACTTT. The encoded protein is CASSADRAGDSPLHF. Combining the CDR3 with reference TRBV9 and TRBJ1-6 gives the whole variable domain DSGVTQTPKHLITATGQRVTLRCSPRSGDLSVYWYQQSLDQGLQFLIQYYNGEERAKGNILERFSAQQFPDLHSELNLSSLELGDSALYFCASSADRAGDSPLHFGNGTRLTVT.

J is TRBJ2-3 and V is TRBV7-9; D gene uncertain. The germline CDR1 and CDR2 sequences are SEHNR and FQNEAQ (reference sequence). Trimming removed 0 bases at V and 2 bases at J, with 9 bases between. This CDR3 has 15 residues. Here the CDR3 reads CASSLADTHTDTQYF. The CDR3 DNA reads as TGTGCCAGCAGCTTAGCAGACACACACACAGATACGCAGTATTTT.